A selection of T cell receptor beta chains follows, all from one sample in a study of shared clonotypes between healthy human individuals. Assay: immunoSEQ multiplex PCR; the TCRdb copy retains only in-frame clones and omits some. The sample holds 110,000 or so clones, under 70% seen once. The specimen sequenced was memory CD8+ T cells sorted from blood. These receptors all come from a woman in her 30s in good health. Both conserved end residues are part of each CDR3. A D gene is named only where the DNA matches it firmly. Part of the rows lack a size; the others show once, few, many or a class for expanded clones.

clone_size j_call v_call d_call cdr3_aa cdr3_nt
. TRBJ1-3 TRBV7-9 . CASSLTAGTGNTIYF TGTGCCAGCAGCTTAACGGCAGGTACTGGAAACACCATATATTTT
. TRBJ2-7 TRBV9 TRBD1 CASSDGTGLYEQYF TGTGCCAGCAGCGACGGGACAGGGCTGTACGAGCAGTACTTC
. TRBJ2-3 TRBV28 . CASTPDRGPSTDTQYF TGTGCCAGCACCCCTGATCGGGGGCCGAGCACAGATACGCAGTATTTT
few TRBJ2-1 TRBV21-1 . CASSARSGIPYNEQFF TGTGCCAGCAGCGCACGGAGCGGGATACCCTACAATGAGCAGTTCTTC
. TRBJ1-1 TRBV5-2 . CASSFRPFGIEAFF TGTGCCAGCAGCTTCCGGCCCTTCGGGATTGAAGCTTTCTTT
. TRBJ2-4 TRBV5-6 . CASTIQGTKNIQYF TGTGCCAGCACCATACAGGGAACCAAAAACATTCAGTACTTC
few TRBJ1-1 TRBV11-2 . CASSYPPRGRGGTEAFF TGTGCCAGCAGCTATCCCCCTCGGGGCAGGGGAGGCACTGAAGCTTTCTTT
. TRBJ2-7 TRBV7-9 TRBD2 CASSPVRLAGALFYEQYF TGTGCCAGCAGCCCCGTGCGACTAGCGGGAGCCTTGTTCTACGAGCAGTACTTC
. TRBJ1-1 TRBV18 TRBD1 CASSDREGAIDTEAFF TGTGCCAGCTCAGACCGGGAGGGGGCGATTGACACTGAAGCTTTCTTT
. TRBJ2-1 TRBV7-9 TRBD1 CASSSGDRGDEQFF TGTGCCAGCAGCTCTGGGGACAGGGGTGATGAGCAGTTCTTC
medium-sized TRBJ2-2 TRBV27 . CASSSTETGELFF TGTGCCAGCAGTTCAACGGAAACCGGGGAGCTGTTTTTT
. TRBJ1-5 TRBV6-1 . CASSELRFGRAKEPQHF TGTGCCAGCAGTGAACTTAGATTCGGCAGGGCGAAGGAGCCCCAGCATTTT
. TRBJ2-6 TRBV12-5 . CASGVEAAGQSRANVLTF TGTGCTAGTGGTGTAGAAGCTGCAGGACAAAGTCGGGCCAACGTCCTGACTTTC
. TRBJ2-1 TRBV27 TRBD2 CASSPLGGRDNEQFF TGTGCCAGCAGTCCCCTAGGCGGGAGGGACAATGAGCAGTTCTTC
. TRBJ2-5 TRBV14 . CASSQRGAYQETQYF TGTGCCAGCAGCCAGCGCGGGGCTTATCAAGAGACCCAGTACTTC
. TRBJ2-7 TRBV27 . CASSPQYF TGTGCCAGCAGCCCTCAGTACTTC
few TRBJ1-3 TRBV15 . CATSRAGSYSGNTIYF TGTGCCACCAGCAGAGCGGGCTCCTACTCTGGAAACACCATATATTTT
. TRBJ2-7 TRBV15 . CATSIVLSPEQYF TGTGCCACCAGCATCGTGTTGTCACCCGAGCAGTACTTC
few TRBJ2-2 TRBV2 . CASKGTTNTGELFF TGTGCCAGCAAAGGGACGACGAACACCGGGGAGCTGTTTTTT
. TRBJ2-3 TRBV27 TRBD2 CASSRLAGSTDTQYF TGTGCCAGCAGTCGGCTAGCGGGAAGCACAGATACGCAGTATTTT
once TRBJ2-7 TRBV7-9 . CASSPDRNEQYF TGTGCCAGCAGCCCAGACAGGAACGAGCAGTACTTC
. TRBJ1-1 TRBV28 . CASSKQGWTEAFF TGTGCCAGCAGTAAACAGGGATGGACTGAAGCTTTCTTT
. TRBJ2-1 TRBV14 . CASSQHRVAVYNEQFF TGTGCCAGCAGCCAACATCGGGTAGCGGTGTACAATGAGCAGTTCTTC
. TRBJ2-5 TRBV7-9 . CASSFGGIQETQYF TGTGCCAGCAGCTTTGGAGGGATCCAAGAGACCCAGTACTTC
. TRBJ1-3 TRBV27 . CASSSLFSGNTIYF TGTGCCAGCAGTTCCTTATTCTCTGGAAACACCATATATTTT
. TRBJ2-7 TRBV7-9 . CASSLGFKGTYYEQYF TGTGCCAGCAGCTTAGGTTTCAAGGGGACTTACTACGAGCAGTACTTC
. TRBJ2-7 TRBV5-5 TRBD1 CASSLEPVGQGFYEQYF TGTGCCAGCAGCTTGGAACCTGTTGGACAGGGGTTCTACGAGCAGTACTTC
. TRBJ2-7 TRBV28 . CASSSPVEAEAYEQYF TGTGCCAGCAGTTCCCCTGTGGAGGCAGAAGCCTACGAGCAGTACTTC
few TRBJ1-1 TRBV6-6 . CASSYSMENTEAFF TGTGCCAGCAGTTACTCGATGGAGAACACTGAAGCTTTCTTT
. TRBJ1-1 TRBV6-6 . CASSYSRAGSTEAFF TGTGCCAGCAGTTACTCGAGGGCAGGGAGCACTGAAGCTTTCTTT
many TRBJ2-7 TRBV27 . CASSFQYTSYEQYF TGTGCCAGCAGTTTCCAGTATACCTCCTACGAGCAGTACTTC
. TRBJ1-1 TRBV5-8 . CASSCGRLNTEAFF TGTGCCAGCAGCTGTGGACGGTTGAACACTGAAGCTTTCTTT
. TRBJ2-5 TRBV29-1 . CSVANSRTRETQYF TGCAGCGTTGCGAACAGTCGGACGAGGGAGACCCAGTACTTC
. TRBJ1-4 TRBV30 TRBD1 CAWMDRDKLFF TGTGCCTGGATGGACAGGGATAAACTGTTTTTT
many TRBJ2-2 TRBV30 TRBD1 CAWSTGTETGELFF TGTGCCTGGAGTACCGGGACAGAGACCGGGGAGCTGTTTTTT
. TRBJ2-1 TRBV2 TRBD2 CASSGAGGPINEQFF TGTGCCAGCAGTGGTGCGGGAGGGCCCATCAATGAGCAGTTCTTC
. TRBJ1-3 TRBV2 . CASSVSYSGNTIYF TGTGCCAGCAGTGTTTCATACTCTGGAAACACCATATATTTT
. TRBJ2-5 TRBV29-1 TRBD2 CSGGTSGETQYF TGCAGCGGTGGGACTAGTGGGGAGACCCAGTACTTC
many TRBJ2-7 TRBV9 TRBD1 CASSVSGTGPYEQYF TGTGCCAGCAGCGTCTCCGGGACAGGGCCCTACGAGCAGTACTTC
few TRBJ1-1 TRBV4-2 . CASSQGVATEAFF TGTGCCAGCAGCCAAGGGGTGGCCACTGAAGCTTTCTTT
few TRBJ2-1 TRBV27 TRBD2 CASSLIGVAGAYEQFF TGTGCCAGCAGTTTAATCGGCGTAGCGGGAGCATATGAGCAGTTCTTC
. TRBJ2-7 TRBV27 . CASSSNKGDSSYEQYF TGTGCCAGCAGTTCAAATAAAGGGGATAGCTCCTACGAGCAGTACTTC
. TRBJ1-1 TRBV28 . CASSFRGSNTEAFF TGTGCCAGCAGTTTTAGGGGGTCGAACACTGAAGCTTTCTTT
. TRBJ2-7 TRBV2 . CASSAVLSYEQYF TGTGCCAGCAGTGCAGTGTTATCCTACGAGCAGTACTTC
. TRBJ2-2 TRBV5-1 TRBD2 CASRITSGRAYTGELFF TGCGCCAGCAGGATAACTAGCGGGAGGGCCTACACCGGGGAGCTGTTTTTT
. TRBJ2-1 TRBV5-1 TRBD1 CASSKPPGQGLFF TGCGCCAGCAGCAAACCCCCGGGACAGGGGCTGTTCTTC
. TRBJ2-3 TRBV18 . CASSPSAGVRDTQYF TGTGCCAGCTCACCATCGGCCGGCGTTAGGGATACGCAGTATTTT
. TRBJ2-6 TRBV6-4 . CASSPLGHDSGANVLTF TGTGCCAGCAGTCCACTGGGACACGACTCTGGGGCCAACGTCCTGACTTTC